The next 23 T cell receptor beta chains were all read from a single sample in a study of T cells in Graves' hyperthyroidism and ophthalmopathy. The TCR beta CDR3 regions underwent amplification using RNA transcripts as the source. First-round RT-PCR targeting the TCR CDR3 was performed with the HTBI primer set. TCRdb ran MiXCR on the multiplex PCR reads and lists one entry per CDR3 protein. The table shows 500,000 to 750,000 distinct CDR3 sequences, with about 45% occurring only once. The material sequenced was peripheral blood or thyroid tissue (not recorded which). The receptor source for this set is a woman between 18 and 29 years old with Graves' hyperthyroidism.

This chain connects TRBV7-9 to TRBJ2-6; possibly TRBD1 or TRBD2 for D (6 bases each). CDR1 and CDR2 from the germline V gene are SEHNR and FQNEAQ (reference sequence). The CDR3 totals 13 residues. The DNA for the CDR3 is TGTGCATGGGGGGCTACTGGGGCCAACGTCCTGACTTTC. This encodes CAWGATGANVLTF.

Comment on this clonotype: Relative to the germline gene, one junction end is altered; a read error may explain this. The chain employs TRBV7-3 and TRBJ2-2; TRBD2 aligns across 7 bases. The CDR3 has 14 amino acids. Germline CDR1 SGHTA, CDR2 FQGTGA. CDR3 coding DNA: TGTGCCAGCAGCCTAGCGGAGAACACCGAGGAGCTGTTTTTT. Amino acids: CASSLAENTEELFF. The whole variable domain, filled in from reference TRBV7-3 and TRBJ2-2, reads GAGVSQTPSNKVTEKGKYVELRCDPISGHTALYWYRQSLGQGPEFLIYFQGTGAADDSGLPNDRFFAVRPEGSVSTLKIQRTERGDSAVYLCASSLAENTEELFFGEGSRLTVL.

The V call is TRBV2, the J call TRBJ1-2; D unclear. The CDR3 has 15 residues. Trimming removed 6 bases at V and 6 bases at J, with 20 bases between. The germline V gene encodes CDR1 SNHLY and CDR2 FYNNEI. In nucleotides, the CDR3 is TGTGCCAGCAGCCGAGCGGGAGAGTCCTACAATGGCTACACCTTC. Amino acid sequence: CASSRAGESYNGYTF.

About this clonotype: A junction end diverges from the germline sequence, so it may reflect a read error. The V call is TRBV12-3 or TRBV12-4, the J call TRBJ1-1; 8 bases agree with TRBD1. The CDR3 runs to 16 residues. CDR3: CASSLLGQGFDTVAFF. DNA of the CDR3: TGTGCCAGCAGCCTACTCGGACAGGGCTTCGACACTGTAGCTTTCTTT.

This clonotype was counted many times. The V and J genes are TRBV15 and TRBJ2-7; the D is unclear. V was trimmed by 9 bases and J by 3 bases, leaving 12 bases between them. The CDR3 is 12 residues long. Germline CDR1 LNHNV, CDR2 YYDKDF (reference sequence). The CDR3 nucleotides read TGTGCCACACGGCGTGACGGCTACGAGCAGTACTTC. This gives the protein CATRRDGYEQYF.

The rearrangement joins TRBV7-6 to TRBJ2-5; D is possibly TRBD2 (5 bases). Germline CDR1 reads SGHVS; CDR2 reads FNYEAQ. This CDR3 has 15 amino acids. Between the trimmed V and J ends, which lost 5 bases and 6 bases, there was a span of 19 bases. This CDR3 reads CASSHPGPREKTQYF. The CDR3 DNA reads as TGTGCCAGCAGCCACCCCGGTCCCCGGGAAAAGACCCAGTACTTC.

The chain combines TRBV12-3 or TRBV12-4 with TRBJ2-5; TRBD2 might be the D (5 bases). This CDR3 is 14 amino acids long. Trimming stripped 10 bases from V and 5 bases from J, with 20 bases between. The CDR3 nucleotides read TGTGCCACTTCGCGGAGGCCCGGGGATGAGACCCAGTACTTC. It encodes CATSRRPGDETQYF.

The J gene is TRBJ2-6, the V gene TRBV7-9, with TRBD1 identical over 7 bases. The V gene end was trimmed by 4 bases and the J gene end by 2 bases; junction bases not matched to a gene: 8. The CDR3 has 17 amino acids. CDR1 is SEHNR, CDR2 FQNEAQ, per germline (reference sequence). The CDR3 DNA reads TGTGCCAGCAGCTACCCGACAGGGTTCGCTGGGGCCAACGTCCTGACTTTC. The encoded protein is CASSYPTGFAGANVLTF.

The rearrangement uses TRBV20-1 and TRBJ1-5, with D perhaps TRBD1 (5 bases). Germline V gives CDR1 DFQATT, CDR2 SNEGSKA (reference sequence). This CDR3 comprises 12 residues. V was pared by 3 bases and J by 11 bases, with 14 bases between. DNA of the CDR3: TGCAGTGCTAGTCGACAGCTAGAGACCCAGCATTTT. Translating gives CSASRQLETQHF.

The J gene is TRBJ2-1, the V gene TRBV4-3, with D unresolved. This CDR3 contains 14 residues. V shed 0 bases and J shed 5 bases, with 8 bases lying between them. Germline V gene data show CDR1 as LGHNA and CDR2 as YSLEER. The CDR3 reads CASSQDSRDNEQFF. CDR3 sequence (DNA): TGCGCCAGCAGCCAAGATTCACGGGACAATGAGCAGTTCTTC.

The CDR3 reads CSARLAGAGELFF. As DNA, the CDR3 is TGCAGTGCTAGGCTAGCGGGAGCCGGGGAGCTGTTTTTT. The chain couples TRBV20-1 to TRBJ2-2; 10 bases match TRBD2. Germline V gene data show CDR1 as DFQATT and CDR2 as SNEGSKA (reference sequence). V dropped 3 bases and J dropped 6; count of bases not matched to a gene: 1. This CDR3 is 13 amino acids long.

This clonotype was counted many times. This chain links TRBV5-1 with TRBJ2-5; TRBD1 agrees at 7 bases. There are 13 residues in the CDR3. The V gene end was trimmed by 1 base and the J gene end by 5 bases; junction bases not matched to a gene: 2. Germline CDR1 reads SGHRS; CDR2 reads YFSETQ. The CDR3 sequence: CASSLQGVETQYF. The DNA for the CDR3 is TGCGCCAGCAGCTTGCAGGGGGTGGAGACCCAGTACTTC. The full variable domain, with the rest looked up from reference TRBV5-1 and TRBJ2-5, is KAGVTQTPRYLIKTRGQQVTLSCSPISGHRSVSWYQQTPGQGLQFLFEYFSETQRNKGNFPGRFSGRQFSNSRSEMNVSTLELGDSALYLCASSLQGVETQYFGPGTRLLVL.

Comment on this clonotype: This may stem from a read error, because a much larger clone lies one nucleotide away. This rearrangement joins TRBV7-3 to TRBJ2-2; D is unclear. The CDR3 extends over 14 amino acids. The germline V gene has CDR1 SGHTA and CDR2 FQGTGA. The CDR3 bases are TGCGCCAGCAGCCCTAACCCAATCACCGAGGAGCTGTTTTTT. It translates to CASSPNPITEELFF.

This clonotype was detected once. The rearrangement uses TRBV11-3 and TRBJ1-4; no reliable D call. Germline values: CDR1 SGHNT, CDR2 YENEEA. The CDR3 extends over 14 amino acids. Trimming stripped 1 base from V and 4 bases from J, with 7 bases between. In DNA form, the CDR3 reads TGTGCCAGCAGCTTAGGACGGATTAATGAAAAACTGTTTTTT. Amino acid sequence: CASSLGRINEKLFF.

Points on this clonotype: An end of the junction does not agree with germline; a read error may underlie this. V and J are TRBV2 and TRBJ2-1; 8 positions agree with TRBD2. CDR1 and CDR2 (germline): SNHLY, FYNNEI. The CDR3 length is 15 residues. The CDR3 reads CASSDLAGGGYEQLF. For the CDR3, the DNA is TGTGCCAGCAGTGATCTTGCGGGAGGAGGCTATGAGCAGCTCTTC.

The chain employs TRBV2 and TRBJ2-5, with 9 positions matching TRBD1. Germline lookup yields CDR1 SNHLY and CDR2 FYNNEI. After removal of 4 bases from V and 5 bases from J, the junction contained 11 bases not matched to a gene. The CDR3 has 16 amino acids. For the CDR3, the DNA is TGTGCCAGCAGTGCTGGGGCTACAGGGGGCAGGGAGACCCAGTACTTC. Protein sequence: CASSAGATGGRETQYF.

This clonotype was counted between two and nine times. CDR3 nucleotides: TGTGCCAGCTCTAACCAATGGGGGATTAATGAAAAACTGTTTTTT. It specifies CASSNQWGINEKLFF. The rearrangement uses TRBV18 and TRBJ1-4; perhaps TRBD1 as D (5 bases). The CDR3 is 15 amino acids. V lost 6 bases and J lost 4, with 15 bases in between. Germline assignment: CDR1 KGHSH and CDR2 LQKENI.

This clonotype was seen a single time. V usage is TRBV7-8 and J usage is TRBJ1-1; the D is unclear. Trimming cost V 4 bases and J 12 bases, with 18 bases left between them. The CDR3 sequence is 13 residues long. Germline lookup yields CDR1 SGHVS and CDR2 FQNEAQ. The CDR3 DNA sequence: TGTGCCAGCAGCTCCACCGACACCGTTGGTACTTTCTTT. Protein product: CASSSTDTVGTFF. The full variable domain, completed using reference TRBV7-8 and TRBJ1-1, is GAGVSQSPRYKVAKRGQDVALRCDPISGHVSLFWYQQALGQGPEFLTYFQNEAQLDKSGLPSDRFFAERPEGSVSTLKIQRTQQEDSAVYLCASSSTDTVGTFFGQGTRLTVV.

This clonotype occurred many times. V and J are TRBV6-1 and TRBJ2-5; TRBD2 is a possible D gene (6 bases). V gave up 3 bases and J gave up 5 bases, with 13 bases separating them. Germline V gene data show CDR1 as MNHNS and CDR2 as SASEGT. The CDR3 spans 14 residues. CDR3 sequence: CASSDGGPDETQYF. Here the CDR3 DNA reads TGTGCCAGCAGTGACGGGGGACCCGATGAGACCCAGTACTTC.

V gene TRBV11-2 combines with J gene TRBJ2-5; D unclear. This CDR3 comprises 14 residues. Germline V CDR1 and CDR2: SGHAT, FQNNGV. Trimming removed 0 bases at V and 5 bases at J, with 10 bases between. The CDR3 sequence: CASSLDRGDETQYF. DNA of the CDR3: TGTGCCAGCAGCTTAGATCGTGGGGATGAGACCCAGTACTTC.

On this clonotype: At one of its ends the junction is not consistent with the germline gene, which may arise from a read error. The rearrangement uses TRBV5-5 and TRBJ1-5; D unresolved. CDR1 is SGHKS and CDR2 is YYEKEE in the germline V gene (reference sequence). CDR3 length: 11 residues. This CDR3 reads CASSFYGPRHF. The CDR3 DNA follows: TGTGCCAGCAGCTTTTACGGCCCCCGGCATTTT.

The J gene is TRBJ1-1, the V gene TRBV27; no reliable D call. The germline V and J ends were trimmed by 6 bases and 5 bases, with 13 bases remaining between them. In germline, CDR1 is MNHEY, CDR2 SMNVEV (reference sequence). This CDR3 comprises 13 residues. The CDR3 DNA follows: TGTGCCAGCAGGGGAGATACGGGGACTGAAGCTTTCTTT. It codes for CASRGDTGTEAFF.

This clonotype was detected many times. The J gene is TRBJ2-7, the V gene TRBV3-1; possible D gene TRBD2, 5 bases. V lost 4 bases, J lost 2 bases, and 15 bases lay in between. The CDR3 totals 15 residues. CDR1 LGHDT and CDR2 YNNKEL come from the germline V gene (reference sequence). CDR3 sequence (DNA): TGTGCCAGCAGCCCCTGGGATTGGACTCCCTACGAGCAGTACTTC. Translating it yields CASSPWDWTPYEQYF.